This is a list of T cell receptor beta chains from one sample in a study of Graves' ophthalmopathy and Graves' hyperthyroidism. Each CDR3 protein is one row after TCRdb ran MiXCR on the multiplex PCR reads. The table includes a few hundred thousand distinct CDR3 sequences, about two fifths detected once. The material sequenced was peripheral blood or thyroid tissue (not recorded which). The receptors were gathered from an adult man with Graves' hyperthyroidism. Each CDR3 is given with its conserved first and last residue. D genes are given only for firm matches. Part of the rows lack a size; the others show once, few, many or a class for expanded clones.

v_call	clone_size	d_call	j_call	cdr3_nt	cdr3_aa
TRBV12-3/TRBV12-4	few	TRBD1	TRBJ2-5	TGTGCCAGCAGTAGGTGGACAGGGCTACGGGAGACCCAGTACTTC	CASSRWTGLRETQYF
TRBV12-3/TRBV12-4	NA	NA	TRBJ1-5	TGTGCCAGCAGCAGGGGCGCCCCCGATCAGCCCCAGCATTTT	CASSRGAPDQPQHF
TRBV7-9	few	NA	TRBJ2-1	TGTGCCAGCAGCCTAGGGAAGTTCAATGAGCAGTTCTTC	CASSLGKFNEQFF
TRBV14	NA	TRBD1	TRBJ2-6	TGTGCCAGCAGCCAACTACAGGGGAGGGCCAACGTCCTGACTTTC	CASSQLQGRANVLTF
TRBV10-3	many	TRBD1	TRBJ1-4	TGTGCCATCAGTGAGGACAGGGGGCTGTTTTTT	CAISEDRGLFF
TRBV12-3/TRBV12-4	many	NA	TRBJ2-2	TGTGCCAGCTTGGAGGGAGGCAACACCGGGGAGCTGTTTTTT	CASLEGGNTGELFF
TRBV20-1	many	TRBD1	TRBJ1-1	TGCAGTGCTAGATCCCCGACAGGGGGGATGAACACTGAAGCTTTCTTT	CSARSPTGGMNTEAFF
TRBV19	many	NA	TRBJ2-5	TGTGCCAGTAGTATTCTCTACCCAGGGACCCAGTACTTC	CASSILYPGTQYF
TRBV15	NA	NA	TRBJ2-7	TGTGCCACCAGCAGAGTAACCACCACCGGCGAGCAGTACTTC	CATSRVTTTGEQYF
TRBV25-1	NA	NA	TRBJ1-6	TGTGCCAGCACACCTTTTGTGGGGGTAAACTCACCCCTCCACTTT	CASTPFVGVNSPLHF
TRBV28	NA	TRBD1	TRBJ2-7	TGTGCCAGCAGTGTCCCAACAGGGGACGAGCAGTACTTC	CASSVPTGDEQYF
TRBV2	NA	NA	TRBJ2-3	TGTGCCAGCAGTGAATTAACCCTCTCTGGGGATACGCAGTATTTT	CASSELTLSGDTQYF
TRBV5-1	many	NA	TRBJ1-5	TGCGCCAGCAGCTTGCTCGGGTTTGACAATCAGCCCCAGCATTTT	CASSLLGFDNQPQHF
TRBV19	NA	NA	TRBJ1-5	TGTGCCAGTAGCGAGGAAGAGTTGGGTCGTAATCAGCCCCAGCATTTT	CASSEEELGRNQPQHF
TRBV7-9	NA	NA	TRBJ2-7	TGTGCCAGCAGCTTCGTCGGGACAACCTACGAGCAGTACTTC	CASSFVGTTYEQYF
TRBV2	few	NA	TRBJ1-6	TGTGCCAGCAGGGAGGGACGGGTTAATAATTCACCCCTCCACTTT	CASREGRVNNSPLHF
TRBV9	many	NA	TRBJ1-1	TGTGCCAGCAGCATCGGACAGCGGGACACTGAAGCTTTCTTT	CASSIGQRDTEAFF
TRBV7-2	NA	TRBD1	TRBJ1-5	TGTGCCAGCAGCTTAAGGCTCCGGGGGACAGGGGAGGGGTGGTATGGCAATCAGCCCCAGCATTTT	CASSLRLRGTGEGWYGNQPQHF
TRBV27	NA	NA	TRBJ2-5	TGTGCCAGCAGTCCGCGCCCCCAAGAGACCCAGTACTTC	CASSPRPQETQYF
TRBV6-6	many	NA	TRBJ1-2	TGTGCCAGCAGGGAATCGGGACAAGACTATGGCTACACCTTC	CASRESGQDYGYTF
TRBV7-9	NA	NA	TRBJ1-5	TGTGCCAGCAGCTTAGAATCGCTAGCGGGAGGGGATGAGCAGCCCCAGCATTTT	CASSLESLAGGDEQPQHF
TRBV5-6	many	NA	TRBJ1-2	TGTGCCAGCAGCTCGCCAGAAAACTATGGCTACACCTTC	CASSSPENYGYTF
TRBV29-1	many	NA	TRBJ1-1	TGCAGCGTCGCCGGGGTTACCATGAACACTGAAGCTTTCTTT	CSVAGVTMNTEAFF
TRBV2	many	NA	TRBJ1-4	TGTGCCAGCAGCGCGACCGCGACTAATGAAAAACTGTTTTTT	CASSATATNEKLFF
TRBV7-6	many	NA	TRBJ2-5	TGTGCCAGCAGCTTAGCGCGGGAGACCCAGTACTTC	CASSLARETQYF
TRBV7-9	NA	TRBD1	TRBJ2-5	TGTGCCAGCAGCCCCCGACAGGGTTGGAATCAGCCCCAGTACTTC	CASSPRQGWNQPQYF
TRBV7-8	NA	TRBD2	TRBJ2-5	TGTGCCAGCAGCTTAGGGACTAGCGGGTCCCCCTACTTC	CASSLGTSGSPYF